Following are 21 T cell receptor beta chains from one sample sequenced in a study of cytomegalovirus exposure and HLA in healthy donors (dated by TCRdb to about 2017). Receptor libraries were prepared by the immunoSEQ multiplex PCR assay. The multiplex PCR relied on a mix of 60 forward primers for TCR Vbeta segments and 13 reverse primers for TCR Jbeta segments. TCRdb holds this immuneACCESS table with in-frame rearrangements only. Some clones are missing; in checked studies, unresolved V genes explain under half, and the rest has no known cause. The sample table holds about 200,000 clones, of which around 77% were seen once. Of the sample, less than 3.5% falls within the top ten clones. Sequenced material: PBMCs. The receptors here all came from a woman aged 30 to 39 in good health and CMV-seronegative.

The chain links TRBV15 to TRBJ2-5; TRBD1 might be the D (6 bases). Germline-derived CDR1 and CDR2 are LNHNV and YYDKDF (reference sequence). CDR3 length equals 14 residues. V lost 5 bases to trimming and J lost 3 bases, with 13 bases between them. CDR3 protein: CATSGRTGKETQYF. The CDR3 DNA sequence: TGTGCCACCAGCGGCCGTACAGGGAAAGAGACCCAGTACTTC.

This chain links TRBV7-9 with TRBJ2-5; no clear D gene. V lost 4 bases to trimming and J lost 5 bases, with 5 bases between them. The CDR3 covers 11 residues. Germline values: CDR1 SEHNR, CDR2 FQNEAQ (reference sequence). CDR3 amino acids: CASSWRETQYF. The CDR3 DNA is TGTGCCAGCAGCTGGCGGGAGACCCAGTACTTC.

V and J are TRBV14 and TRBJ1-1; a possible D gene is TRBD1 (6 bases). This CDR3 comprises 16 residues. V lost 0 bases to trimming and J lost 4 bases, with 15 bases between them. Germline CDR1 is SGHDN and CDR2 is FVKESK. CDR3: CASSQDLGARSTEAFF. The CDR3 DNA sequence: TGTGCCAGCAGCCAAGATCTGGGGGCGAGAAGCACTGAAGCTTTCTTT.

This chain links TRBV28 with TRBJ1-1; TRBD1 might be the D (5 bases). Germline-derived CDR1 and CDR2 are MDHEN and SYDVKM. Trimming took 3 bases from V and 4 from J, leaving 15 bases between them. This CDR3 is built from 15 residues. The CDR3 region is CASSFSRGGSTEAFF. The CDR3 DNA reads as TGTGCCAGCAGTTTCTCGCGGGGGGGAAGCACTGAAGCTTTCTTT.

J is TRBJ2-7 and V is TRBV5-1; TRBD2 aligns across 7 bases. V shed 3 bases and J 5 bases; nucleotides not matched to a gene: 8. CDR1 is SGHRS, CDR2 YFSETQ, per germline. The CDR3 totals 14 residues. CDR3 DNA sequence: TGCGCCAGCAGCTCTCCGGGAGGTCTAAACGAGCAGTACTTC. Translated, it gives CASSSPGGLNEQYF.

The CDR3, as DNA: TGTGCCAGCAGCCATCCTGGCCCAAACAATGAGCAGTTCTTC. Protein sequence: CASSHPGPNNEQFF. The chain carries TRBV28 and TRBJ2-1; D is unresolved. Germline-derived CDR1 and CDR2 are MDHEN and SYDVKM. The germline V and J ends were trimmed by 6 bases and 5 bases, with 14 bases remaining between them. The length of the CDR3 is 14 residues.

This chain uses TRBV10-3 with TRBJ2-1; 8 bases are shared with TRBD2. After removal of 2 bases from V and 8 bases from J, the junction contained 8 bases not matched to a gene. CDR1 is ENHRY, CDR2 SYGVKD, per germline. The CDR3 runs 15 residues. This CDR3 is CAISEVRGGRDEQFF. In DNA, the CDR3 is TGTGCCATCAGTGAGGTACGGGGGGGCCGAGATGAGCAGTTCTTC.

This clone was recorded only once. The chain uses TRBV6-5 and TRBJ1-1; no clear D gene. Germline CDR1 and CDR2: MNHEY and SVGAGI. This CDR3 is built from 13 residues. Trimming removed 2 bases from V and 2 bases from J, with 6 bases in between. CDR3 bases: TGTGCCAGCAGTTACGTGGCAAACACTGAAGCTTTCTTT. Translated: CASSYVANTEAFF.

V and J are TRBV6-1 and TRBJ2-7; 7 positions match TRBD2. CDR3 length: 14 residues. Germline loops: CDR1 MNHNS, CDR2 SASEGT. The trim removed 9 bases at V and 0 bases at J, leaving 8 bases unmatched. DNA of the CDR3: TGTGCCAGGGGGGGTGGGAGGGTCTCCTACGAGCAGTACTTC. This sequence encodes CARGGGRVSYEQYF.

This clone was counted once. The chain combines TRBV5-1 with TRBJ1-1; possibly TRBD1 for D (6 bases). CDR3 length: 15 residues. The germline V and J ends were trimmed by 1 base and 4 bases, with 14 bases remaining between them. The germline gives CDR1 SGHRS, CDR2 YFSETQ. CDR3 loop: CASSLSAGVFTEAFF. The CDR3 coding sequence is TGCGCCAGCAGCTTGTCGGCAGGGGTGTTCACTGAAGCTTTCTTT.

The chain couples TRBV9 to TRBJ1-1, with D tentatively TRBD1 (6 bases). Trimming took 1 base from V and 9 from J, leaving 16 bases between them. Germline V gene data show CDR1 as SGDLS and CDR2 as YYNGEE. There are 14 residues in the CDR3. The CDR3 DNA reads TGTGCCAGCAGCGTACTACAGGGATCCGTACAAGCTTTCTTT. This codes for CASSVLQGSVQAFF. Filled out from reference TRBV9 and TRBJ1-1, the complete variable domain reads DSGVTQTPKHLITATGQRVTLRCSPRSGDLSVYWYQQSLDQGLQFLIQYYNGEERAKGNILERFSAQQFPDLHSELNLSSLELGDSALYFCASSVLQGSVQAFFGQGTRLTVV.

The genes are TRBV6-1 and TRBJ1-6; 9 bases fit TRBD1. With V trimmed by 8 bases and J by 10 bases, 6 bases remained unmatched. The CDR3 runs 13 residues. Germline assignment: CDR1 MNHNS and CDR2 SASEGT. This CDR3 reads CASGGQGLSPLHF. The DNA of the CDR3 is TGTGCCAGCGGGGGACAGGGTCTATCACCCCTCCACTTT.

The gene calls are TRBV4-2 and TRBJ2-5; TRBD1 matches 8 bases. The assigned J gene may be wrong: the sequence end matches TRBJ2-7 better. From germline, CDR1 is LGHNA and CDR2 YNFKEQ. This CDR3 spans 16 amino acids. The CDR3 DNA reads TGTGCCAGCAGCCAAGACTGGACAGGGCAGGTCTACGAGCAGTACTTC. Amino acids: CASSQDWTGQVYEQYF.

This sequence joins TRBV4-2 and TRBJ1-1, with 7 bases aligning to TRBD1. This CDR3 contains 14 residues. V lost 6 bases and J lost 3; bases outside the gene matches: 7. Germline V gene lookup returns CDR1 LGHNA and CDR2 YNFKEQ. Written as DNA, the CDR3 is TGTGCCAGCAGACTGACCGGGACAGACACTGAAGCTTTCTTT. Amino acids: CASRLTGTDTEAFF.

This rearrangement joins TRBV27 to TRBJ1-6; D gene uncertain. The germline CDR1 and CDR2 sequences are MNHEY and SMNVEV (reference sequence). The CDR3 spans 15 residues. Trimming pared 3 bases from V and 7 bases from J, leaving 13 bases between. The CDR3 is CASSFFYAGNSPLHF. The CDR3, as DNA: TGTGCCAGCAGTTTCTTTTACGCCGGGAATTCACCCCTCCACTTT.

In regard to this clone: At one boundary the junction diverges from the germline segment, which might be a read error. J is TRBJ1-2 and V is TRBV5-6; 12 bases map to TRBD1. Germline V CDR1 and CDR2: SGHDT, YYEEEE. The CDR3 consists of 15 residues. The CDR3 reads CASSPGTGGASGYPF. The CDR3 nucleotides read TGTGCCAGCAGCCCAGGGACAGGGGGCGCTTCTGGCTACCCCTTC.

The V and J genes are TRBV19 and TRBJ2-1, with 9 bases that match TRBD2. From germline, CDR1 is LNHDA and CDR2 SQIVND (reference sequence). The CDR3 runs to 15 residues. V shed 9 bases and J 4 bases; nucleotides not matched to a gene: 10. CDR3 region: CASTALTSGYNEQFF. The CDR3, as DNA: TGTGCCAGCACCGCCTTGACTAGCGGATACAATGAGCAGTTCTTC.

V gene TRBV29-1 combines with J gene TRBJ2-1; 8 bases agree with TRBD2. Germline-derived CDR1 and CDR2 are SQVTM and ANQGSEA. This CDR3 has 14 amino acids. The J segment lost 8 bases and the V segment lost 8 bases, leaving 14 bases of the junction unmatched. The CDR3 DNA reads as TGCAGCTTTTCGGCGGGAGGCCCCTGGGATGAGCAGTTCTTC. It specifies CSFSAGGPWDEQFF.

The chain employs TRBV4-1 and TRBJ2-2, with a tentative D call TRBD2 (6 bases). V lost 3 bases and J lost 4, with 9 bases in between. The CDR3 spans 14 residues. Germline V gene sequence: CDR1 MGHRA, CDR2 YSYEKL. In DNA, the CDR3 is TGCGCCAGCAGCCACCTTAGCGGCACCGGGGAGCTGTTTTTT. Its translation: CASSHLSGTGELFF.

The chain links TRBV19 to TRBJ1-5, with a possible D match to TRBD1 (6 bases). The CDR3 sequence is 15 residues long. V was pared by 5 bases and J by 1 base, with 12 bases between. The germline gives CDR1 LNHDA, CDR2 SQIVND (reference sequence). The CDR3 protein is CASSSGQPSNQPQHF. The CDR3 coding sequence is TGTGCCAGTAGTTCGGGACAACCCAGCAATCAGCCCCAGCATTTT. Full variable domain (outside the CDR3, taken from reference TRBV19 and TRBJ1-5): DGGITQSPKYLFRKEGQNVTLSCEQNLNHDAMYWYRQDPGQGLRLIYYSQIVNDFQKGDIAEGYSVSREKKESFPLTVTSAQKNPTAFYLCASSSGQPSNQPQHFGDGTRLSIL.

In its sample, this clone was seen a few times. The genes are TRBV4-2 and TRBJ1-3; D is undetermined. This CDR3 has 15 residues. Germline lookup yields CDR1 LGHNA and CDR2 YNFKEQ. Trimming took 0 bases from V and 2 from J, leaving 8 bases between them. CDR3 coding DNA: TGTGCCAGCAGCCAAGATTTGAGGACTGGAAACACCATATATTTT. This gives the protein CASSQDLRTGNTIYF.